This T cell receptor beta chain was sequenced during a study of cytomegalovirus exposure and HLA in healthy donors. The overall study: An earlier analysis found some 100 million unique TCR beta sequences from about 190 million T cells.

The PCR had 60 Vbeta and 13 Jbeta primers. Using immunoSEQ multiplex PCR, the repertoire was profiled, and TCRdb retains in-frame clones only, with some absent. Among around 150,000 clones, 55% to 70% were seen once, and the ten largest hold about 3%. On this clone itself: The target antigen is unknown.

V lost 1 base to trimming and J lost 7 bases, with 5 bases between them. Per the germline V gene, CDR1 is DFQATT and CDR2 is SNEGSKA (reference sequence). The CDR3 length is 11 residues. Study findings and constraints: The authors later found most CMV-associated TCR beta chains appeared HLA-restricted. A previous analysis found most TCR beta V segments productive roughly 87% or roughly 30% of the time.

The sequencing sample was made of PBMCs. This chain connects TRBV20-1 to TRBJ2-1, with D unresolved. This clonotype originated in a middle-aged woman in good health and CMV-seropositive. The CDR3 DNA follows: TGCAGTGCTAGAGCCCGTAATGAGCAGTTCTTC. Residues: CSARARNEQFF.